This T cell receptor (beta chain) emerged from a study of cytomegalovirus exposure and HLA in healthy donors. V was pared by 0 bases and J by 4 bases, with 8 bases of the junction left unmatched. Germline CDR1 ENHRY, CDR2 SYGVKD. The CDR3 has 17 amino acids. Regarding the study as a whole: In most subjects, TCR beta sequences reportedly gave accurate predictions of HLA-A and HLA-B alleles.

In regard to this clone: Its antigen is as yet unknown.

The PCR contained 60 Vbeta and 13 Jbeta primers. Assay: immunoSEQ multiplex PCR; the TCRdb copy retains only in-frame clones and omits some. Among around 140,000 clones, roughly 9.6% were seen once, and the ten largest hold 6.5% to 9%. The chain employs TRBV10-3 and TRBJ2-2; 7 positions match TRBD2. This TCR derives from a woman aged 40 to 50 in good health and CMV-seropositive. Sequencing used PBMCs. CDR3 amino acids: CAISESTSGVFTGELFF. The CDR3 bases are TGTGCCATCAGTGAGTCGACCAGCGGGGTCTTCACCGGGGAGCTGTTTTTT.